Listed here are 13 T cell receptor beta chains from one sample, sequenced in a study of control samples from healthy donors and cancer patients (dated by TCRdb to 2020 to 2021). Libraries were prepared through the immunoSEQ multiplex PCR assay. TCRdb carries this immuneACCESS record with in-frame sequences only. Its versions omit some clonotypes, under half of them owing to an unresolved V gene in the studies checked, with the rest unexplained. Counted in this sample were approximately 120,000 clones; about 90% of them appeared once. The top ten constitute roughly 1.9% of the sample. The sample was blood. Receptors originate from a young man in good health.

The genes are TRBV25-1 and TRBJ1-1, with D possibly matching TRBD1 (6 bases). In germline, CDR1 is MGHDK, CDR2 SYGVNS. There are 15 residues in the CDR3. Trimming left V 4 bases short and J 5 bases short, with 17 bases between. Written as DNA, the CDR3 is TGTGCCAGCAGTGGACGCACAGGGCTGGGAACTGAAGCTTTCTTT. The encoded protein is CASSGRTGLGTEAFF.

This clone has a single count. This rearrangement joins TRBV5-1 to TRBJ2-7; D gene uncertain. Germline V gene lookup returns CDR1 SGHRS and CDR2 YFSETQ. The length of the CDR3 is 14 residues. V was shortened by 0 bases and J by 5 bases, with 12 bases between the two germline ends. Written as DNA, the CDR3 is TGCGCCAGCAGCTTGGATCCCCTGGCGGACGAGCAGTACTTC. Its protein product is CASSLDPLADEQYF. The whole variable domain, filled in from reference TRBV5-1 and TRBJ2-7, reads KAGVTQTPRYLIKTRGQQVTLSCSPISGHRSVSWYQQTPGQGLQFLFEYFSETQRNKGNFPGRFSGRQFSNSRSEMNVSTLELGDSALYLCASSLDPLADEQYFGPGTRLTVT.

The chain has TRBV9 and TRBJ2-1, with D possibly being TRBD2 (5 bases). CDR3 length equals 12 residues. Germline V gives CDR1 SGDLS, CDR2 YYNGEE. V shed 0 bases and J shed 10 bases, with 8 bases lying between them. The CDR3 protein is CASSVGSGEQFF. CDR3 sequence (DNA): TGTGCCAGCAGCGTAGGCAGCGGAGAGCAGTTCTTC.

The sample holds one count of this clone. V usage is TRBV6-4 and J usage is TRBJ1-1; no clear D. CDR1 is MRHNA and CDR2 is SNTAGT in the germline V gene. The V end lost 4 bases, the J end lost 3 bases, and 9 bases lay between the germline ends. The CDR3 spans 13 residues. Here the CDR3 DNA reads TGTGCCAGCAGTGTGCGGCGAGACACTGAAGCTTTCTTT. Translated, it gives CASSVRRDTEAFF.

CDR3 DNA: TGTGCCAGCAGTAGGGAGACCTACGAGCAGTACTTC. It encodes CASSRETYEQYF. The rearrangement joins TRBV12-3 or TRBV12-4 to TRBJ2-7; D perhaps matches TRBD2 (5 bases). The CDR3 spans 12 residues. Trimming took 5 bases from V and 2 from J, leaving 7 bases between them.

The chain is built from TRBV7-9 and TRBJ2-7; D not certain. The CDR3 loop spans 15 amino acids. The ends were cut back, 5 bases at V and 2 bases at J, with 16 bases in the middle. Germline-derived CDR1 and CDR2 are SEHNR and FQNEAQ (reference sequence). CDR3 coding DNA: TGTGCCAGCAGCCTACTGGGGTATCGCCCCTACGAGCAGTACTTC. Amino acids: CASSLLGYRPYEQYF.

This chain uses TRBV18 with TRBJ2-7, with a tentative D call TRBD2 (6 bases). In germline, CDR1 is KGHSH, CDR2 LQKENI. V lost 6 bases and J 3 bases, leaving 15 bases between the germline ends. The CDR3 sequence is 14 residues long. DNA of the CDR3: TGTGCCAGCTCCCCCAGGGACTCGATCTACGAGCAGTACTTC. It encodes CASSPRDSIYEQYF.

Of note for this clone: At the DNA level, this CDR3 is encoded by other sequences in the same sample as well. The chain combines TRBV27 with TRBJ2-1, with D possibly TRBD2 on 5 matching bases. CDR1 is MNHEY and CDR2 is SMNVEV in the germline V gene (reference sequence). V lost 2 bases and J 7 bases, leaving 6 bases between the germline ends. This CDR3 is built from 12 residues. This CDR3 is CASSLRGNEQFF. In DNA form, the CDR3 reads TGTGCCAGCAGTTTACGGGGTAATGAGCAGTTCTTC.

CDR3 loop: CASSFNQPQHF. The CDR3 coding sequence is TGTGCCAGCAGTTTCAATCAGCCCCAGCATTTT. This rearrangement joins TRBV28 to TRBJ1-5; no firm D call. The CDR3 covers 11 residues. The germline V and J ends were trimmed by 3 bases and 3 bases, with 0 bases remaining between them. Germline V CDR1 and CDR2: MDHEN, SYDVKM. The variable domain in full, completed from reference TRBV28 and TRBJ1-5, reads DVKVTQSSRYLVKRTGEKVFLECVQDMDHENMFWYRQDPGLGLRLIYFSYDVKMKEKGDIPEGYSVSREKKERFSLILESASTNQTSMYLCASSFNQPQHFGDGTRLSIL.

This chain uses TRBV2 with TRBJ1-4, with D possibly matching TRBD1 (5 bases). The germline V and J ends were trimmed by 2 bases and 3 bases, with 10 bases remaining between them. Germline CDR1 and CDR2: SNHLY and FYNNEI. CDR3 length: 15 residues. In DNA form, the CDR3 reads TGTGCCAGCAGTGAAAGGGGAATAGCTAATGAAAAACTGTTTTTT. Its translation: CASSERGIANEKLFF.

The chain couples TRBV2 to TRBJ2-1; the match to TRBD2 covers 9 bases. This CDR3 comprises 15 residues. The V segment lost 2 bases and the J segment 15 bases; nucleotides outside the gene matches: 14. Germline V CDR1 and CDR2: SNHLY, FYNNEI. The CDR3 DNA sequence: TGTGCCAGCAGTGAAAGGGGAACTCTAGCGGGAACTCTGTTCTTC. It translates to CASSERGTLAGTLFF.

This chain uses TRBV30 with TRBJ2-1, with 10 bases identical to TRBD2. The CDR3 loop spans 15 amino acids. Germline V CDR1 and CDR2: GTSNPN, SVGIG (reference sequence). V lost 4 bases and J lost 0; bases outside the gene matches: 3. The CDR3: CAWKASGSSYNEQFF. CDR3 sequence (DNA): TGTGCCTGGAAAGCTAGCGGGAGCTCCTACAATGAGCAGTTCTTC.

V usage is TRBV2 and J usage is TRBJ1-1, with D unresolved. In germline, CDR1 is SNHLY, CDR2 FYNNEI. V was shortened by 1 base and J by 11 bases, with 11 bases between the two germline ends. This CDR3 has 12 amino acids. CDR3 sequence (DNA): TGTGCCAGCAGTGAAGAGGACCCGGGGGCTTTCTTT. Translated: CASSEEDPGAFF.